This is a list of T cell receptor beta chains from one sample in a study of blood T cells in healthy people across ages. TCRdb called the 5' RACE reads again in MiXCR, with one record for every CDR3 protein. The profile covers approximately 690,000 distinct CDR3 sequences, with 40% to 45% appearing a single time and 25% to 30% taken by the ten largest. Sequenced sample: blood. Receptors were obtained from a man aged 80 or over in good health. The CDR3 runs from the conserved cysteine through the conserved F or W. The D gene is left open where the match is weak.

v_call: TRBV6-5; j_call: TRBJ1-2; d_call: TRBD1; cdr3_length: 13; cdr3_aa: CASSYDRDYGYTF
v_call: TRBV24-1; j_call: TRBJ2-3; d_call: TRBD1; cdr3_length: 13; cdr3_aa: CASRDRDTDTQYF
v_call: TRBV29-1; j_call: NA; d_call: TRBD2; cdr3_length: 17; cdr3_aa: CSVEVLRTSGGAGTQYF
v_call: TRBV11-2; j_call: TRBJ2-5; d_call: TRBD1; cdr3_length: 14; cdr3_aa: CASSPLDRGETQYF
v_call: TRBV6-2/TRBV6-3; j_call: TRBJ2-7; d_call: NA; cdr3_length: 11; cdr3_aa: CASRQMNEQYF
v_call: TRBV24-1; j_call: TRBJ2-7; d_call: NA; cdr3_length: 14; cdr3_aa: CATSDSPNWDEQYF
v_call: TRBV12-3/TRBV12-4; j_call: TRBJ2-6; d_call: TRBD1; cdr3_length: 15; cdr3_aa: CASRGQLSGTNVLTF
v_call: TRBV12-3/TRBV12-4; j_call: TRBJ2-5; d_call: TRBD2; cdr3_length: 13; cdr3_aa: CASGRGGLETQYF
v_call: TRBV12-3/TRBV12-4; j_call: TRBJ2-5; d_call: TRBD1; cdr3_length: 13; cdr3_aa: CASSFRQGETQYF
v_call: TRBV29-1; j_call: TRBJ2-2; d_call: TRBD2; cdr3_length: 14; cdr3_aa: CSVSERAGAGELFF
v_call: TRBV27; j_call: TRBJ2-7; d_call: TRBD2; cdr3_length: 19; cdr3_aa: CASRANGGSGRQSSYEQYF
v_call: TRBV7-9; j_call: TRBJ2-5; d_call: NA; cdr3_length: 15; cdr3_aa: CASSLGSGEKETQYF
v_call: TRBV14; j_call: TRBJ1-6; d_call: NA; cdr3_length: 16; cdr3_aa: CASSPQGFLYNSPLHF
v_call: TRBV6-2/TRBV6-3; j_call: TRBJ2-7; d_call: TRBD2; cdr3_length: 13; cdr3_aa: CASRASGSYEQYF
v_call: TRBV7-2; j_call: NA; d_call: TRBD1; cdr3_length: 14; cdr3_aa: CASNLGQGWHEQYF
v_call: TRBV18; j_call: TRBJ2-2; d_call: TRBD2; cdr3_length: 18; cdr3_aa: CASSTLAGGNLNTGELFF
v_call: TRBV20-1; j_call: TRBJ2-1; d_call: NA; cdr3_length: 15; cdr3_aa: CSASTRVRGQNEQFF
v_call: TRBV20-1; j_call: TRBJ2-5; d_call: NA; cdr3_length: 13; cdr3_aa: CSAGGGTQETQYF
v_call: TRBV6-6; j_call: TRBJ2-7; d_call: NA; cdr3_length: 16; cdr3_aa: CASSYPFGTPAYEQYF
v_call: TRBV24-1; j_call: TRBJ2-7; d_call: TRBD2; cdr3_length: 14; cdr3_aa: CATSTGTSVGEQYF
v_call: TRBV19; j_call: TRBJ2-3; d_call: NA; cdr3_length: 15; cdr3_aa: CASSPSDSPTDTQYF
v_call: TRBV3-1; j_call: TRBJ1-2; d_call: NA; cdr3_length: 13; cdr3_aa: CASSRQDLYGYTF
v_call: TRBV9; j_call: TRBJ2-1; d_call: NA; cdr3_length: 16; cdr3_aa: CASSPFQGGSYNEQFF
v_call: TRBV13; j_call: TRBJ2-7; d_call: TRBD1; cdr3_length: 14; cdr3_aa: CASSLGQGVNEQYF
v_call: TRBV5-6; j_call: TRBJ2-7; d_call: NA; cdr3_length: 15; cdr3_aa: CASSWLSRPSYEQYF
v_call: TRBV9; j_call: TRBJ1-5; d_call: NA; cdr3_length: 14; cdr3_aa: CASNKDGPGQPQHF
v_call: TRBV28; j_call: TRBJ2-5; d_call: TRBD2; cdr3_length: 18; cdr3_aa: CASSLSRLAGGPRDEQYF
v_call: TRBV10-1; j_call: TRBJ2-5; d_call: TRBD2; cdr3_length: 13; cdr3_aa: CASSAGGQGTQYF
v_call: TRBV28; j_call: NA; d_call: NA; cdr3_length: 15; cdr3_aa: CASKSPSGRTDTQHF
v_call: TRBV7-2; j_call: TRBJ2-7; d_call: TRBD1; cdr3_length: 15; cdr3_aa: CASSLYMGQGYEQYF
v_call: TRBV6-2/TRBV6-3; j_call: TRBJ2-6; d_call: NA; cdr3_length: 14; cdr3_aa: CASGKGPGANVLTF
v_call: TRBV5-1; j_call: TRBJ2-7; d_call: TRBD2; cdr3_length: 15; cdr3_aa: CASSSRVSGVYEQYF
v_call: TRBV29-1; j_call: TRBJ1-5; d_call: NA; cdr3_length: 13; cdr3_aa: CSVDLGSNQPQHF
v_call: TRBV4-3; j_call: TRBJ1-1; d_call: NA; cdr3_length: 17; cdr3_aa: CASSPLYGPGRVAEAFF
v_call: TRBV28; j_call: TRBJ1-1; d_call: NA; cdr3_length: 15; cdr3_aa: CASSFSGQGSGWAFF
v_call: TRBV20-1; j_call: TRBJ2-5; d_call: TRBD2; cdr3_length: 14; cdr3_aa: CSARRLAGTETQYF
v_call: TRBV28; j_call: TRBJ1-1; d_call: TRBD1; cdr3_length: 14; cdr3_aa: CASSLLRTGVEAFF
v_call: TRBV29-1; j_call: TRBJ2-7; d_call: NA; cdr3_length: 14; cdr3_aa: CSVLEVRGSYEQYF